These T cell receptor beta chains were read from a single sample in a study of CD8 T cells in Susac syndrome. From the immunoSEQ multiplex PCR reads, TCRdb called clonotypes with MiXCR, one entry per CDR3 protein. Among roughly 150,000 distinct CDR3 sequences, under 97% were seen once, and the ten largest hold roughly 0.084%. What was sequenced was CD4+ T cells from PBMCs. These receptors came from a human donor with Susac syndrome. The CDR3 runs from the conserved cysteine through the conserved F or W. D genes are given only for firm matches. Clone size is given for some rows only: seen once, a few or many times, or a class if the clone is expanded.

size: -; J: TRBJ2-4; D: -; V: TRBV20-1; CDR3: CSAWGELAKNIQYF; DNA: TGCAGTGCTTGGGGGGAGCTAGCCAAAAACATTCAGTACTTC
size: -; J: TRBJ2-1; D: TRBD2; V: TRBV25-1; CDR3: CASSKRLAGVFSEQFF; DNA: TGTGCCAGCAGTAAAAGACTAGCGGGAGTATTCAGTGAGCAGTTCTTC
size: -; J: TRBJ1-2; D: -; V: TRBV5-6; CDR3: CASSLEWDYGYTF; DNA: TGTGCCAGCAGCTTGGAGTGGGACTATGGCTACACCTTC
size: -; J: TRBJ2-5; D: -; V: TRBV4-1; CDR3: CASSQDVDREGETQYF; DNA: TGCGCCAGCAGCCAAGACGTGGACAGGGAGGGGGAGACCCAGTACTTC
size: -; J: TRBJ2-1; D: -; V: TRBV20-1; CDR3: CSARSGSTPIREQFF; DNA: TGCAGTGCTAGAAGTGGGAGCACCCCTATAAGGGAGCAGTTCTTC
size: -; J: TRBJ2-7; D: -; V: TRBV29-1; CDR3: CSVVPRGRSFYEQYF; DNA: TGCAGCGTCGTGCCGAGGGGACGGTCATTCTACGAGCAGTACTTC
size: -; J: TRBJ1-1; D: TRBD1; V: TRBV18; CDR3: CASSTGGQHTEAFF; DNA: TGTGCCAGCTCAACGGGGGGACAGCACACTGAAGCTTTCTTT
size: -; J: TRBJ1-2; D: -; V: TRBV25-1; CDR3: CASQNLYGYTF; DNA: TGTGCCAGCCAGAACCTCTATGGCTACACCTTC
size: -; J: TRBJ2-1; D: TRBD1; V: TRBV6-2/TRBV6-3; CDR3: CASSTGTGYVGEQFF; DNA: TGTGCCAGCAGTACCGGGACAGGGTATGTGGGTGAGCAGTTCTTC
size: -; J: TRBJ2-5; D: -; V: TRBV12-3/TRBV12-4; CDR3: CASCIRGAQETQYF; DNA: TGTGCCAGTTGTATTCGCGGGGCCCAAGAGACCCAGTACTTC
size: -; J: TRBJ2-3; D: TRBD2; V: TRBV28; CDR3: CASSLGGRRTDTQYF; DNA: TGTGCCAGCAGTTTGGGGGGGAGGAGGACAGATACGCAGTATTTT
size: -; J: TRBJ2-7; D: -; V: TRBV20-1; CDR3: CSVRTAYEQYF; DNA: TGCAGTGTTCGGACCGCCTACGAGCAGTACTTC
size: -; J: TRBJ2-6; D: -; V: TRBV20-1; CDR3: CSARSGGISGANVLTF; DNA: TGCAGTGCTAGATCTGGGGGGATCTCTGGGGCCAACGTCCTGACTTTC
size: -; J: TRBJ1-3; D: TRBD1; V: TRBV4-1; CDR3: CASSQGTGGNTIYF; DNA: TGCGCCAGCAGCCAAGGGACAGGGGGAAACACCATATATTTT
size: -; J: TRBJ1-6; D: TRBD1; V: TRBV4-1; CDR3: CASSLFRGGGNSPLHF; DNA: TGCGCCAGCAGCCTCTTTCGAGGGGGCGGGAATTCACCCCTCCACTTT
size: -; J: TRBJ2-3; D: TRBD2; V: TRBV2; CDR3: CASILGEGRADTQYF; DNA: TGTGCCAGCATTTTAGGGGAGGGGAGAGCAGATACGCAGTATTTT
size: -; J: TRBJ2-5; D: TRBD2; V: TRBV12-3/TRBV12-4; CDR3: CASTASGGQETQYF; DNA: TGTGCCAGCACCGCAAGCGGGGGACAAGAGACCCAGTACTTC
size: once; J: TRBJ2-3; D: TRBD2; V: TRBV29-1; CDR3: CSVRGRSADTQYF; DNA: TGCAGCGTCCGCGGGAGATCCGCAGATACGCAGTATTTT
size: -; J: TRBJ1-4; D: TRBD1; V: TRBV20-1; CDR3: CSARDRGTNEKLFF; DNA: TGCAGTGCTAGGGACAGGGGAACTAATGAAAAACTGTTTTTT
size: -; J: TRBJ1-1; D: -; V: TRBV3-1; CDR3: CASSQDPTEAFF; DNA: TGTGCCAGCAGCCAAGATCCCACTGAAGCTTTCTTT
size: -; J: TRBJ1-4; D: -; V: TRBV4-1; CDR3: CASSPRALNEKLFF; DNA: TGCGCCAGCAGCCCCAGGGCCCTAAATGAAAAACTGTTTTTT
size: -; J: TRBJ2-7; D: -; V: TRBV28; CDR3: CASRRASGISYEQYF; DNA: TGTGCCAGCAGACGAGCCTCCGGGATCTCCTACGAGCAGTACTTC
size: -; J: TRBJ1-5; D: -; V: TRBV6-5; CDR3: CASSYSRNQPQHF; DNA: TGTGCCAGCAGTTACTCTCGCAATCAGCCCCAGCATTTT
size: -; J: TRBJ2-1; D: -; V: TRBV7-9; CDR3: CASSLALGPAAQFF; DNA: TGTGCCAGCAGCTTAGCCCTTGGACCAGCCGCGCAGTTCTTC
size: -; J: TRBJ1-5; D: -; V: TRBV4-1; CDR3: CASSQEGGNQPQHF; DNA: TGCGCCAGCAGCCAAGAAGGGGGAAATCAGCCCCAGCATTTT
size: once; J: TRBJ2-1; D: TRBD2; V: TRBV24-1; CDR3: CATSDRTSGGINEQFF; DNA: TGTGCCACCAGTGACCGGACTAGCGGAGGTATAAATGAGCAGTTCTTC
size: -; J: TRBJ2-5; D: -; V: TRBV9; CDR3: CASSIGQGWETQYF; DNA: TGTGCCAGCAGCATCGGGCAGGGGTGGGAGACCCAGTACTTC
size: once; J: TRBJ1-5; D: -; V: TRBV20-1; CDR3: CSARDQGNQPQHF; DNA: TGCAGTGCTAGAGACCAGGGGAATCAGCCCCAGCATTTT
size: -; J: TRBJ2-5; D: -; V: TRBV2; CDR3: CASSGDRQETQYF; DNA: TGTGCCAGCAGTGGCGACAGACAAGAGACCCAGTACTTC
size: -; J: TRBJ2-7; D: -; V: TRBV11-1; CDR3: CASSLSGDEAYEQYF; DNA: TGTGCCAGCAGCTTATCCGGGGACGAAGCCTACGAGCAGTACTTC
size: -; J: TRBJ2-1; D: TRBD1; V: TRBV5-1; CDR3: CASSPRDRSGEQFF; DNA: TGCGCCAGCAGCCCGAGGGACAGGTCCGGTGAGCAGTTCTTC
size: -; J: TRBJ1-5; D: -; V: TRBV2; CDR3: CASSWGFGNQPQHF; DNA: TGTGCCAGCTCCTGGGGTTTTGGCAACCAGCCCCAGCATTTT
size: -; J: TRBJ2-7; D: -; V: TRBV2; CDR3: CASKGLSSYEQYF; DNA: TGTGCCAGCAAAGGTCTGAGCTCCTACGAGCAGTACTTC